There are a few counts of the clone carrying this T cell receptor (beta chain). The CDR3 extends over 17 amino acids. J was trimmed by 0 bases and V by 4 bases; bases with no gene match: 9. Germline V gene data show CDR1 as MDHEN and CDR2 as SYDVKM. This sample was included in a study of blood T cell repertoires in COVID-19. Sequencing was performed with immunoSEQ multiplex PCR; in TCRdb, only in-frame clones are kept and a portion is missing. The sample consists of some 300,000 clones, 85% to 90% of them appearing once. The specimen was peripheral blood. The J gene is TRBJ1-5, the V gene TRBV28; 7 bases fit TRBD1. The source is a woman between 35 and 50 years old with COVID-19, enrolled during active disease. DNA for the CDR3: TGTGCCAGCAGTTCACGGGACAGCGGATATAGCAATCAGCCCCAGCATTTT. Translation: CASSSRDSGYSNQPQHF.